These 22 T cell receptor beta chains were all obtained from the same sample, sequenced in a study of T cell clusters in autoimmune cytopenias. TRB amplification used approximately 270 ng of peripheral blood genomic DNA. TRB was amplified by touch-down multiplex PCR, primer pools A and B combined. Reprocessing the multiplex PCR reads, TCRdb reports a single entry for every CDR3 protein and omits DNA. The sample table includes 5,000 to 6,500 distinct CDR3 sequences. The sequenced sample was peripheral blood. Receptor source: a human donor with an autoimmune cytopenia or autoimmune hepatitis (not recorded which).

The rearrangement links TRBV7-3 to TRBJ2-5; checking the TCRdb D call of TRBD1 is not possible without DNA. Looked up from germline, CDR1 is SGHTA and CDR2 is FQGTGA. This CDR3 region has 15 residues. The CDR3: CASSSGWMVGETQYF.

The chain employs TRBV7-2 and TRBJ1-1; TCRdb outputs TRBD1, but without DNA this stays unchecked. Germline loops: CDR1 SGHTA, CDR2 FQGNSA. The CDR3 consists of 13 residues. The CDR3 sequence: CASSYRGGSEAFF. The full variable domain, with the rest looked up from reference TRBV7-2 and TRBJ1-1, is GAGVSQSPSNKVTEKGKDVELRCDPISGHTALYWYRQSLGQGLEFLIYFQGNSAPDKSGLPSDRFSAERTGGSVSTLTIQRTQQEDSAVYLCASSYRGGSEAFFGQGTRLTVV.

The gene calls are TRBV11-3 and TRBJ2-1; TCRdb proposes TRBD2, but this gene call is untestable without DNA. The CDR3 consists of 17 residues. Germline CDR1 SGHNT, CDR2 YENEEA. The CDR3 loop is CASSISSTSGGVFEQFF.

The V and J genes are TRBV4-3 and TRBJ1-2; the TCRdb D gene call, TRBD1, has no DNA to confirm it. The CDR3 consists of 18 residues. Germline lookup yields CDR1 LGHNA and CDR2 YSLEER. The CDR3 loop reads CASSQDGGAGSRSYGYTF.

This chain joins TRBV27 and TRBJ2-7. Germline values: CDR1 MNHEY, CDR2 SMNVEV (reference sequence). This CDR3 is 12 amino acids long. The CDR3 region is CTSSLSGSYQYF.

Measured by frequency, this clonotype is medium-sized. The V gene is TRBV5-6, the J gene TRBJ1-1; the D call of TRBD1 rests on TCRdb alone, since no DNA is present to check it. The germline V gene has CDR1 SGHDT and CDR2 YYEEEE. CDR3 length: 14 residues. The chain's CDR3 is CASSWGTELNEAFF.

This chain links TRBV5-6 with TRBJ1-1. The V gene's germline CDR1 is SGHDT and CDR2 YYEEEE. CDR3 length: 13 amino acids. CDR3 amino acids: CASSFEAPTEAFF.

The chain recombines TRBV14 with TRBJ1-3; the TCRdb call, TRBD1, lacks DNA for checking. In germline, CDR1 is SGHDN, CDR2 FVKESK. The CDR3 length is 17 residues. CDR3 sequence: CASSQDLGTGTFKAIYF. Complete variable domain (other parts from reference TRBV14 and TRBJ1-3): EAGVTQFPSHSVIEKGQTVTLRCDPISGHDNLYWYRRVMGKEIKFLLHFVKESKQDESGMPNNRFLAERTGGTYSTLKVQPAELEDSGVYFCASSQDLGTGTFKAIYFGEGSWLTVV.

The chain joins TRBV12-3 or TRBV12-4 to TRBJ2-1; absent DNA, TCRdb's TRBD1 call cannot be checked. The CDR3 has 14 amino acids. CDR3: CASSAGPWDNEQFF.

V is TRBV28 and J is TRBJ2-4; the D call from TCRdb, TRBD1, cannot be confirmed without DNA. Germline lookup yields CDR1 MDHEN and CDR2 SYDVKM. CDR3 length: 16 amino acids. CDR3 loop: CASSSSMTGQGYIQYF.

This rearrangement joins TRBV5-1 to TRBJ1-3; the D call from TCRdb, TRBD1, cannot be confirmed without DNA. CDR1 SGHRS and CDR2 YFSETQ come from the germline V gene. The CDR3 is made up of 15 amino acids. This chain's CDR3 is CASSLAGGLVNTIYF.

Measured by frequency, this clonotype is medium-sized (0.01 to 0.1%). The CDR3 loop reads CATSIGTGYTEKLFF. The rearrangement links TRBV15 to TRBJ1-4; absent DNA, TCRdb's TRBD1 call cannot be checked. CDR1 and CDR2 from the germline V gene are LNHNV and YYDKDF (reference sequence). This CDR3 has 15 amino acids. The variable domain in full, with the rest retrieved from reference TRBV15 and TRBJ1-4, is DAMVIQNPRYQVTQFGKPVTLSCSQTLNHNVMYWYQQKSSQAPKLLFHYYDKDFNNEADTPDNFQSRRPNTSFCFLDIRSPGLGDTAMYLCATSIGTGYTEKLFFGSGTQLSVL.

The V gene is TRBV20-1, the J gene TRBJ1-1; TCRdb picks TRBD1, but there is no DNA to check that call. The V gene's germline CDR1 is DFQATT and CDR2 SNEGSKA (reference sequence). This CDR3 contains 11 residues. The CDR3 region is CSVGGNTEAFF.

This clonotype is classed as medium-sized by frequency. This sequence joins TRBV27 and TRBJ1-2; the D call from TCRdb, TRBD1, cannot be confirmed without DNA. From germline, CDR1 is MNHEY and CDR2 SMNVEV (reference sequence). The CDR3 consists of 17 residues. The CDR3 reads CASSLRLTGDRNYGYTF.

The V gene is TRBV7-2, the J gene TRBJ2-7. The CDR3 runs to 14 residues. Germline CDR1 SGHTA, CDR2 FQGNSA. CDR3 sequence reads: CASSLDGPAYEQYF.

V and J are TRBV27 and TRBJ2-7; with no DNA, the TCRdb D assignment of TRBD1 cannot be verified. The CDR3 spans 11 residues. Germline CDR1 MNHEY, CDR2 SMNVEV (reference sequence). The CDR3 loop reads CASSLGGEQYF.

The V and J genes are TRBV4-1 and TRBJ2-7; TCRdb returns TRBD1, unconfirmable since there is no DNA. CDR3 length: 17 amino acids. The germline gives CDR1 MGHRA, CDR2 YSYEKL. This CDR3 is CASSQESRGPSSYEQYF.

Considering frequency, this clonotype is medium-sized (0.01 to 0.1%). This chain links TRBV5-6 with TRBJ1-5. The CDR3 spans 13 residues. CDR1 and CDR2 from the germline V gene are SGHDT and YYEEEE. CDR3 loop: CASSLGFDQPQHF.

This clonotype is classed as medium-sized (0.01 to 0.1%) by frequency. The V gene is TRBV30, the J gene TRBJ2-2; TCRdb reports TRBD1, a call that lacks DNA to check it against. Germline V CDR1 and CDR2: GTSNPN, SVGIG (reference sequence). The CDR3 consists of 15 residues. The CDR3 loop reads CAWRATGGRTGELFF.

The rearrangement uses TRBV10-2 and TRBJ1-4; TCRdb returns TRBD1, unconfirmable since there is no DNA. The CDR3 is 15 amino acids. Germline lookup yields CDR1 WSHSY and CDR2 SAAADI. This CDR3 reads CASSDRTGKGEKLFF.

The rearrangement uses TRBV19 and TRBJ1-6; with no DNA, the TCRdb D assignment of TRBD1 cannot be verified. The germline CDR1 and CDR2 sequences are LNHDA and SQIVND (reference sequence). The CDR3 totals 17 residues. This chain's CDR3 is CASSPRTGRSYNSPLHF.

The chain joins TRBV4-3 to TRBJ1-5. Germline-derived CDR1 and CDR2 are LGHNA and YSLEER. The CDR3 has 14 amino acids. CDR3 sequence reads: CASSQEPESQPQHF.